The clone carrying this T cell receptor beta chain has ten or more counts. What it binds is unknown. TCR beta CDR3 sequences were amplified from RNA transcripts. The HTBI primer set drove a first-round RT-PCR of the TCR CDR3. TCRdb ran MiXCR on the multiplex PCR reads and lists one entry per CDR3 protein. The table lists 490,000 or so distinct CDR3 sequences, approximately 20% of them singletons. Thyroid ultrasound, orbital computed tomography, clinical symptoms, and serum thyroxine and TRAb underpinned diagnoses. Out of over 7.5 ml of fresh peripheral blood came the PBMCs. The record originates from a study of T cells in Graves' hyperthyroidism and ophthalmopathy. Study outcomes and limitations: Prediction of ophthalmopathy progression came a median approximately 6.6 months pre-onset.

Germline CDR1 MNHEY, CDR2 SMNVEV (reference sequence). V shed 7 bases and J shed 0 bases, with 19 bases lying between them. The CDR3 runs 16 residues. This receptor was taken from a man aged 40-49 years with Graves' ophthalmopathy. The specimen was blood. J is TRBJ2-7 and V is TRBV27; D is undetermined. The CDR3, as DNA: TGTGCCAGCAAGTTTCGGCCGGCGGAAGGCTCCTACGAGCAGTACTTC. Translation gives CASKFRPAEGSYEQYF.